This T cell receptor (beta chain) derives from a study of T cell responses to AZD1222 COVID-19 vaccine. As for the study in general: Second doses were pooled across both intervals (about 4 or about 12 weeks). Whole-study results and caveats: After the peak T cell response, and only then, were repertoires sampled. Baseline serology detected seropositivity in only six AZD1222 recipients. Spike-specific TCR breadth and depth rose after two AZD1222 doses.

V lost 8 bases to trimming and J lost 3 bases; unmatched junction nucleotides: 1. Germline CDR1 and CDR2: MNHEY and SVGAGI. The CDR3 covers 12 residues. Assay: immunoSEQ multiplex PCR; the TCRdb copy retains only in-frame clones and omits some. This table holds 90,000 to 150,000 clones, around 87% found once. This clone turned up a few times. As yet, its antigen is unknown. Material: peripheral blood, obtained on day 0 of AZD1222 vaccination. The origin of this receptor is an adult in good health. J is TRBJ2-1 and V is TRBV6-5, with 7 positions matching TRBD2. CDR3 sequence: CASRDYYNEQFF. As DNA, the CDR3 is TGTGCCAGCCGGGACTACTACAATGAGCAGTTCTTC.